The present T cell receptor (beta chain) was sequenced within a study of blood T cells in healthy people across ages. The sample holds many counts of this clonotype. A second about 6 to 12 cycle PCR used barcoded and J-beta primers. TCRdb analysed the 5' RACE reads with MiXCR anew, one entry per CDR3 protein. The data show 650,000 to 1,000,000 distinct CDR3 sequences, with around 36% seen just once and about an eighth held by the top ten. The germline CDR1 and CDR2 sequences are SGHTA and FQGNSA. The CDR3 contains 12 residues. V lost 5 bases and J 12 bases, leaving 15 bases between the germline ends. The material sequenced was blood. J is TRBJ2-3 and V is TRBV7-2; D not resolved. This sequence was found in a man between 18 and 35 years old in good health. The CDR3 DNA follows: TGTGCCAGCAGCCCAACTCTAGGTACTCAGTATTTT. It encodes CASSPTLGTQYF.